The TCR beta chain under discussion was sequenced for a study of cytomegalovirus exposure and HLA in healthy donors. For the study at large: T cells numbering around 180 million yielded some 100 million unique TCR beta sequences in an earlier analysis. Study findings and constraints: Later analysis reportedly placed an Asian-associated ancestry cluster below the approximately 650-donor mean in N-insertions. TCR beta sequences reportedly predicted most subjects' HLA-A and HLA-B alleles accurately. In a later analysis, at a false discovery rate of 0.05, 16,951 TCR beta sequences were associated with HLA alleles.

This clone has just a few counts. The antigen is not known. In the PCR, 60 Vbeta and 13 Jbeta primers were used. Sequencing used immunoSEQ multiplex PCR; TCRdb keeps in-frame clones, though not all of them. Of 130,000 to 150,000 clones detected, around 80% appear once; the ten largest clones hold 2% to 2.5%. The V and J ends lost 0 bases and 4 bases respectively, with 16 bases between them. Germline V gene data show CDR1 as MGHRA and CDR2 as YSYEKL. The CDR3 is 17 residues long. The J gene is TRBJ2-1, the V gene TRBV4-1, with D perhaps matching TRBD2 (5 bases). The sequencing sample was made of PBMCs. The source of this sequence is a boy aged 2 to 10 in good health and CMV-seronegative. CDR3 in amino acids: CASSQDRARSGYNEQFF. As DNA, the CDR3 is TGCGCCAGCAGCCAAGATCGCGCACGATCGGGATACAATGAGCAGTTCTTC.